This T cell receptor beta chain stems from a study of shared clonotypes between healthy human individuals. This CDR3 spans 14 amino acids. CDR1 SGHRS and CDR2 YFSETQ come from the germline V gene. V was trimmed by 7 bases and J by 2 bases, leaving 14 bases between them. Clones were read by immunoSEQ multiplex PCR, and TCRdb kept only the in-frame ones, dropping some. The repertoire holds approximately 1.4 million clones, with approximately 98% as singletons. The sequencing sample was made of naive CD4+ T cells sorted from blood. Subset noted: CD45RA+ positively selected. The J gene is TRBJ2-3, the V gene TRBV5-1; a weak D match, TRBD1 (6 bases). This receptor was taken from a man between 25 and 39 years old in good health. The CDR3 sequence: CASHRDTYTDTQYF. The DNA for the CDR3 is TGCGCCAGCCACCGGGACACCTACACAGATACGCAGTATTTT.